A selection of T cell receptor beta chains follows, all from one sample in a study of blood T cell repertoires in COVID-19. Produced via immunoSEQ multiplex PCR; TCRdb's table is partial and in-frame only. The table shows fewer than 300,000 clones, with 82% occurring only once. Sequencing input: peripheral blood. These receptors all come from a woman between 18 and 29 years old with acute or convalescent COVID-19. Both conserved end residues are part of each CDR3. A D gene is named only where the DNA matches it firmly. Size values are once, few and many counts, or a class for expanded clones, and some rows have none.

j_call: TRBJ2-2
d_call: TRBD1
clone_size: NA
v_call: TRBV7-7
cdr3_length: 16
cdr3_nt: TGTGCTAGCAGCCCCCAACCAGGGGGGAACACCGGGGAGCTGTTTTTT
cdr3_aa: CASSPQPGGNTGELFF

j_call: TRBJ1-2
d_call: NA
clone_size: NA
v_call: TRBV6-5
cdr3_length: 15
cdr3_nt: TGTGCCAGCGGGGGCGAAGTCGACGGGACCTATGGCTACACCTTC
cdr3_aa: CASGGEVDGTYGYTF

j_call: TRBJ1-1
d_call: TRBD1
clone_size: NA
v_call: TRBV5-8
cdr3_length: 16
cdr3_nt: TGTGCCAGCAGTCCCGGGACAGGGAACATGAACACTGAAGCTTTCTTT
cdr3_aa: CASSPGTGNMNTEAFF

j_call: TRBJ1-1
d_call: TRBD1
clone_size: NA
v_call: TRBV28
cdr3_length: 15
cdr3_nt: TGTGCCAGCGGATTTCCACAGGGGGCGGGGACTGAAGCTTTCTTT
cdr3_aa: CASGFPQGAGTEAFF

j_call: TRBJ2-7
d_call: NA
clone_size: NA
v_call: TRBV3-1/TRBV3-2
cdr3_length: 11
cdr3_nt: TGTGCCAGCAGCCATCTAAACGAGCAGTACTTC
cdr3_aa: CASSHLNEQYF

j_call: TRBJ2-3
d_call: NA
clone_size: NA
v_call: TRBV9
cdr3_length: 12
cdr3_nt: TGTGCCAGCAGCGTAGGCGGAGATACGCAGTATTTT
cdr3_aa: CASSVGGDTQYF

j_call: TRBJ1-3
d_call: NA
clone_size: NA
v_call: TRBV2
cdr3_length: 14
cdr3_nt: TGTGCCAGCAGTGCGGCAGGGTTCGTAAACACCATATATTTT
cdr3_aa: CASSAAGFVNTIYF

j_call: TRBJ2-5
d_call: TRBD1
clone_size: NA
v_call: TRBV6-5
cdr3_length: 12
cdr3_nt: TGTGCCAGCAGCGGACAGGGAGAGACCCAGTACTTC
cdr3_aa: CASSGQGETQYF

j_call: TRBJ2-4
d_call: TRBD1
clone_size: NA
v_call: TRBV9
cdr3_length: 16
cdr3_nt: TGTGCCAGCAGCGTCAGACAGGGGGCGGCCAAAAACATTCAGTACTTC
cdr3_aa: CASSVRQGAAKNIQYF

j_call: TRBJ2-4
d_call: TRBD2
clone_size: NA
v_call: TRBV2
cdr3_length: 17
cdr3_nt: TGTGCCAGCAGTGCACGAATAGCGGGAGGCGGCAAAAACATTCAGTACTTC
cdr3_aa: CASSARIAGGGKNIQYF

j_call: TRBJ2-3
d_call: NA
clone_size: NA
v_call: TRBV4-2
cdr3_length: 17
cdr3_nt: TGTGCCAGCAGCCAAGGTACCCAAACCAGAAGCACAGATACGCAGTATTTT
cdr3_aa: CASSQGTQTRSTDTQYF

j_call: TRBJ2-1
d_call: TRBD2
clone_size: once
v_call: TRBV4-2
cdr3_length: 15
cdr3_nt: TGTGCCAGCAGCCAAGAGGGGACTAGCATGAATGAGCAGTTCTTC
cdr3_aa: CASSQEGTSMNEQFF

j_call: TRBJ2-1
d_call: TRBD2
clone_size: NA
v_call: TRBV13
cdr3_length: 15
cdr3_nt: TGTGCCAGCAGCTTAGGGAGCGGGAGGGCCGTTGAGCAGTTCTTC
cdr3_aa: CASSLGSGRAVEQFF

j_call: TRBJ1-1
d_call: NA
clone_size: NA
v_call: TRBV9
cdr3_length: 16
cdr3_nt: TGTGCCAGCAGCGTAGCTGAAGGAGGGAGGAACACTGAAGCTTTCTTT
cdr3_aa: CASSVAEGGRNTEAFF

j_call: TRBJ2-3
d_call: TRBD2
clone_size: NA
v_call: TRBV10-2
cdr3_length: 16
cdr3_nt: TGCGCCAGCAGGGCCGGGACTAGCGGGAGTGTAGATACGCAGTATTTT
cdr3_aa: CASRAGTSGSVDTQYF

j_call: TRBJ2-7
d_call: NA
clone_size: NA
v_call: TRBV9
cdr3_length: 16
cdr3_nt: TGTGCCAGCAGCGTAGGGGACTCCCCAGAATTCTACGAGCAGTACTTC
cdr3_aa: CASSVGDSPEFYEQYF

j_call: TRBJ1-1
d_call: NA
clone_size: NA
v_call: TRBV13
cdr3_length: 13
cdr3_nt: TGTGCCAGCACAGGGCAGATGAACACTGAAGCTTTCTTT
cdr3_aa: CASTGQMNTEAFF

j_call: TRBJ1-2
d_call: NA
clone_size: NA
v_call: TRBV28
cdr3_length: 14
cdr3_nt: TGTGCCAGCAGTTCCGTTTGGCATGAATATGGCTACACCTTC
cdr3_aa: CASSSVWHEYGYTF

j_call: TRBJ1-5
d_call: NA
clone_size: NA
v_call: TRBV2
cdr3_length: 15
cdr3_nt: TGTGCCAGCAGTGAATATTCGGGGTCTGGTCAGCCCCAGCATTTT
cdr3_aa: CASSEYSGSGQPQHF

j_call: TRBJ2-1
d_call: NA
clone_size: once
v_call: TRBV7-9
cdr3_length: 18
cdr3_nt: TGTGCCAGCAGTTCAAATCGACTAGTTTTAAGCTCCTACAATGAGCAGTTCTTC
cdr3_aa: CASSSNRLVLSSYNEQFF

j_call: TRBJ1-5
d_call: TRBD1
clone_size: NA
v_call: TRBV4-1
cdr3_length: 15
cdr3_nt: TGCGCCAGCAGCCAAGAATGGACAGGGCATCAGCCCCAGCATTTT
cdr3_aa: CASSQEWTGHQPQHF

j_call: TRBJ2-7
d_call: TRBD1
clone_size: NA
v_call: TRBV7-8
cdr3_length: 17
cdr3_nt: TGTGCCAGCAGCTTAAAACCCGGGACAGGGTGGGCCTACGAGCAGTACTTC
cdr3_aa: CASSLKPGTGWAYEQYF

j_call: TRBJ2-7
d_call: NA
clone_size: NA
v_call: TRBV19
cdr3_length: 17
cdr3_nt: TGTGCCAGTAGTATGAAAATCTCTATCACTAGGAACCCCGAGCAGTACTTC
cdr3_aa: CASSMKISITRNPEQYF

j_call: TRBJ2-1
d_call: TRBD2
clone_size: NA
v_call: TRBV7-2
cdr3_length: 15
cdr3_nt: TGTGCCAGCAGCCCACGGACTAGCGGGCATGGTGAGCAGTTCTTC
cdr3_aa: CASSPRTSGHGEQFF